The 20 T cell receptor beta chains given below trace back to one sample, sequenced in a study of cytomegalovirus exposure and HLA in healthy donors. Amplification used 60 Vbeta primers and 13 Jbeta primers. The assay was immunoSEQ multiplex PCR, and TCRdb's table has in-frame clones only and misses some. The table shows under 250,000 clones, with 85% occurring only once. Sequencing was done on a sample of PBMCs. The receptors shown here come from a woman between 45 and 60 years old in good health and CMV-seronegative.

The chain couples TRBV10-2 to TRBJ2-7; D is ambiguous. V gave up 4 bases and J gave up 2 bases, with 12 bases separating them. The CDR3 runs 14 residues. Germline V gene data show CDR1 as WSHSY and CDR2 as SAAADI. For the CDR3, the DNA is TGCGCCAGCAGTGGCGGCGCCGCTGCCTACGAGCAGTACTTC. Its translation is CASSGGAAAYEQYF.

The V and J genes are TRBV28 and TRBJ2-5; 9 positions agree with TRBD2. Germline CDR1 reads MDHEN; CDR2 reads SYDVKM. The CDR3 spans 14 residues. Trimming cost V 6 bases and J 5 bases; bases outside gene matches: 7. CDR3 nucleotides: TGTGCCAGCAGATGGGGCGGGAGGGGTGAGACCCAGTACTTC. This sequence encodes CASRWGGRGETQYF.

The CDR3 DNA sequence: TGTGCCAGCAGCCCGGAGCGGACTAGCGCCTACACCGGGGAGCTGTTTTTT. Its protein product is CASSPERTSAYTGELFF. The chain uses TRBV5-6 and TRBJ2-2, with 9 bases lining up with TRBD2. From germline, CDR1 is SGHDT and CDR2 YYEEEE. The CDR3 sequence is 17 residues long. The trim removed 4 bases at V and 3 bases at J, leaving 10 bases unmatched.

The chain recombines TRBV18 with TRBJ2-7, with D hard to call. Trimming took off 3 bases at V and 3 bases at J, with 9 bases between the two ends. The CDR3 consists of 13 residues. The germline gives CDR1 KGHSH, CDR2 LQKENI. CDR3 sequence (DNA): TGTGCCAGCTCACCTGGGCAGAGCTACGAGCAGTACTTC. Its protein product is CASSPGQSYEQYF. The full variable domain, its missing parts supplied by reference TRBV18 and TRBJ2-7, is NAGVMQNPRHLVRRRGQEARLRCSPMKGHSHVYWYRQLPEEGLKFMVYLQKENIIDESGMPKERFSAEFPKEGPSILRIQQVVRGDSAAYFCASSPGQSYEQYFGPGTRLTVT.

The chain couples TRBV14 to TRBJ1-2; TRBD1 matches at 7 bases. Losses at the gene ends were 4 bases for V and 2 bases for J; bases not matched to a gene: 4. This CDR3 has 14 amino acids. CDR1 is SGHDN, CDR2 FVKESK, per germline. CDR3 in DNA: TGTGCCAGCAGCCTACTGACAGGGAACTATGGCTACACCTTC. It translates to CASSLLTGNYGYTF.

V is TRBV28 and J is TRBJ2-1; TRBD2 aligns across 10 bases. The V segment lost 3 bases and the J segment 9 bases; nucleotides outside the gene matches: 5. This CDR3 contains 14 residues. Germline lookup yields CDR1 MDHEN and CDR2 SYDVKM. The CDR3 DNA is TGTGCCAGCAGTTTCCTAGCGGGAGTGGGTGAGCAGTTCTTC. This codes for CASSFLAGVGEQFF.

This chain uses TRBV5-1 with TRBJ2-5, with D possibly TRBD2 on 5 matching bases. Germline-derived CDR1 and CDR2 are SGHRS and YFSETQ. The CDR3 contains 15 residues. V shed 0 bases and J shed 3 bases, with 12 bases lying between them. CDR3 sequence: CASSLVVGVEETQYF. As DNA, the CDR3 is TGCGCCAGCAGCTTGGTGGTGGGAGTGGAAGAGACCCAGTACTTC.

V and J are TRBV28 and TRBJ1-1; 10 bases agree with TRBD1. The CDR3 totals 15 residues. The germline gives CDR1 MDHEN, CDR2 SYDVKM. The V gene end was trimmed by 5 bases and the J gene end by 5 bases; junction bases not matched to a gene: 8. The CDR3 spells CASSQRTGGKTEAFF. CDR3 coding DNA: TGTGCCAGCAGTCAAAGGACAGGGGGAAAGACTGAAGCTTTCTTT.

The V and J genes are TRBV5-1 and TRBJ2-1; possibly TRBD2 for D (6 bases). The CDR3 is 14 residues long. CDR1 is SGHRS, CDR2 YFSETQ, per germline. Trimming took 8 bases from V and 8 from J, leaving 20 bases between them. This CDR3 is CASQRVFGEDEQFF. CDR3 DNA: TGCGCCAGTCAGCGGGTCTTTGGGGAGGATGAGCAGTTCTTC. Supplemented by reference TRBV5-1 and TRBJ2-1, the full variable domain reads KAGVTQTPRYLIKTRGQQVTLSCSPISGHRSVSWYQQTPGQGLQFLFEYFSETQRNKGNFPGRFSGRQFSNSRSEMNVSTLELGDSALYLCASQRVFGEDEQFFGPGTRLTVL.

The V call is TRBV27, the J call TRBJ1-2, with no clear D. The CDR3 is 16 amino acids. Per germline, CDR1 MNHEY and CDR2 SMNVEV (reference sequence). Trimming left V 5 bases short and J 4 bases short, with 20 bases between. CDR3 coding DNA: TGTGCCAGCAGTCAGACGCGTCCTCGGGAGTTCTATGGCTACACCTTC. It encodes CASSQTRPREFYGYTF.

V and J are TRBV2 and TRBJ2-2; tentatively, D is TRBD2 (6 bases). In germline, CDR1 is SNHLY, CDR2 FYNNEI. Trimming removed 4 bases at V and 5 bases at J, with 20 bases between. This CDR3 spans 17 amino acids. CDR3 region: CASSGLFGSLGTGELFF. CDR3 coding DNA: TGTGCCAGCAGTGGTCTCTTCGGGAGCTTGGGAACCGGGGAGCTGTTTTTT.

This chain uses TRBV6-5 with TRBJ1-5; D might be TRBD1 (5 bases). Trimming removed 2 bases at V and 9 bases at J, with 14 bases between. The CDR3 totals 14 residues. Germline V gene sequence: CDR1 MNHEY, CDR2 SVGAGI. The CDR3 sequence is CASSYAGRAGPQHF. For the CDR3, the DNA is TGTGCCAGCAGTTACGCAGGGAGGGCAGGGCCCCAGCATTTT.

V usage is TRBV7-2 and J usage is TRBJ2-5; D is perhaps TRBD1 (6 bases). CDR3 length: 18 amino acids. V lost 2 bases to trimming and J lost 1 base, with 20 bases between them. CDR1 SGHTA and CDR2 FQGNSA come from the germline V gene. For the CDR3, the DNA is TGTGCCAGCAGCTTAAATGTGCCAGGAATGGGGGCCCAAGAGACCCAGTACTTC. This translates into CASSLNVPGMGAQETQYF. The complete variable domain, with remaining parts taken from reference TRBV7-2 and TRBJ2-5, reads GAGVSQSPSNKVTEKGKDVELRCDPISGHTALYWYRQSLGQGLEFLIYFQGNSAPDKSGLPSDRFSAERTGGSVSTLTIQRTQQEDSAVYLCASSLNVPGMGAQETQYFGPGTRLLVL.

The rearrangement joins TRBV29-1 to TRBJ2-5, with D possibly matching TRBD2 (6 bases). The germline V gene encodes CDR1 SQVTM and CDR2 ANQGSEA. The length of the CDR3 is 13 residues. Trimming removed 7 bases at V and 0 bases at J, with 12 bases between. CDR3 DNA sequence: TGCAGCGCAAAGGCGGGGAACCAAGAGACCCAGTACTTC. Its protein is CSAKAGNQETQYF.

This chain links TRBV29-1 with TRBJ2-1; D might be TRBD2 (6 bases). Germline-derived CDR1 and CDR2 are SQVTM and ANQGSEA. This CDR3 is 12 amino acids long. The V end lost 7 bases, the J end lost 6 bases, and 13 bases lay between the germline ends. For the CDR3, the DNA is TGCAGCGGGGGGGATAAGGGCAATGAGCAGTTCTTC. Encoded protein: CSGGDKGNEQFF.

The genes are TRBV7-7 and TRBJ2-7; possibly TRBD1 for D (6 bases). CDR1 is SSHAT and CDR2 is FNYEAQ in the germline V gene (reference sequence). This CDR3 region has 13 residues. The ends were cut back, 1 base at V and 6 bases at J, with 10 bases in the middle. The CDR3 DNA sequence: TGTGCCAGCAGCTTAGACAGGGCAGGCGAGCAGTACTTC. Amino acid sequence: CASSLDRAGEQYF.

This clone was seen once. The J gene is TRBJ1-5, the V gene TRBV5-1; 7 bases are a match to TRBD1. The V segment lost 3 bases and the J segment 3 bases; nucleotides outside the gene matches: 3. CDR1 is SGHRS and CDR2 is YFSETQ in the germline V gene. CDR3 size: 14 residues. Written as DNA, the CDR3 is TGCGCCAGCAGCTCTGGACAGGTCAATCAGCCCCAGCATTTT. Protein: CASSSGQVNQPQHF.

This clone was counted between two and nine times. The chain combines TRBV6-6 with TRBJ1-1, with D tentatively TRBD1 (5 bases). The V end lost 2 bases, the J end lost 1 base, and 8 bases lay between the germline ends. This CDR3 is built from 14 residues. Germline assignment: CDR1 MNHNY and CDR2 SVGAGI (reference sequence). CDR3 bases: TGTGCCAGCAGTTACGGGGGAGGGAACACTGAAGCTTTCTTT. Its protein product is CASSYGGGNTEAFF.

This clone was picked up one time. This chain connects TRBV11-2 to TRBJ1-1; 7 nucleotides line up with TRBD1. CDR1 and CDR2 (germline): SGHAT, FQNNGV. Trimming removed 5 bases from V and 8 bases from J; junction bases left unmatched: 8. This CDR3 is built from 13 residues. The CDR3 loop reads CASSPRTGAEAFF. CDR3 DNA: TGTGCCAGCAGCCCACGGACAGGAGCAGAAGCTTTCTTT. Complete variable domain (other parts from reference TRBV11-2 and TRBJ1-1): EAGVAQSPRYKIIEKRQSVAFWCNPISGHATLYWYQQILGQGPKLLIQFQNNGVVDDSQLPKDRFSAERLKGVDSTLKIQPAKLEDSAVYLCASSPRTGAEAFFGQGTRLTVV.

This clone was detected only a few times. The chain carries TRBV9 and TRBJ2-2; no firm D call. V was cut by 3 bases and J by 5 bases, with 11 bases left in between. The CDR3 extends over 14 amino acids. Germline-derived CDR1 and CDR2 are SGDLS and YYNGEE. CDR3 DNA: TGTGCCAGCAGCGCACAAACCCGTACCGGGGAGCTGTTTTTT. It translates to CASSAQTRTGELFF.